The entry below describes one T cell receptor (beta chain). The antigen this receptor binds is unknown. The input lacks base qualities; no much larger clone sits a single base away. This specimen belongs to a study of T cell responses to AZD1222 COVID-19 vaccine (dated by TCRdb to the early 2020s). About the study as a whole: A total of 233 trial participants underwent TCR sequencing, of whom 207 had received two doses of AZD1222 and approximately 25 had received two doses of the MenACWY control vaccine. Trial participants were enrolled by age into 18-55, 56-69 and 70-plus year subgroups, with roughly 160, 29 and 62 TCR-sequenced participants respectively. The study at large found these results: Epitopes outside the regions mutated in the B.1.351 and B.1.1.7 variants were reportedly recognized by nearly half of the unique spike-specific TCRs. Conclusions about previously exposed vaccinees were limited because only six AZD1222 recipients were SARS-CoV-2 seropositive at baseline. The vaccine-associated CD4 TCRs covered the entire spike protein, and the dominant responses fell in regions 160-218 and 743-854. Because no samples from the day 14 peak response were available, repertoires could be characterized only after the peak T cell response. After two AZD1222 doses, spike-specific TCR breadth and depth were significantly higher than at day 0 and than in MenACWY recipients. Participants were mostly white British, with more females than males. The authors suggested clonal diversity may have been underestimated. In the small 56-69-year group, the increase in depth fell short of significance, most likely because of low power.

From the cysteine up to the phenylalanine, the CDR3 has a length of 13 residues. The kept DNA is CDR3 alone, 39 bases in frame from the first base. CDR1 is given as SNHLY and CDR2 as FYNNEI, both from the germline V gene. Between the V and J ends, shortened by 5 bases and 3 bases respectively, the junction contains 11 bases. The time point label on this specimen signifies: baseline before first vaccination. The treatment or condition label here, explained by the study, means: meningococcal conjugate vaccine given as trial control. Vaccinee samples came from UK trials COV001 and COV002, including a single-blind randomized controlled phase 2/3 trial of AZD1222 (ChAdOx1 nCoV-19) in healthy adults. For TCRbeta chain sequencing, PBMC samples from trial participants were taken at day 0 and at day 28 after the second dose. The CDR3 regions of human TCRbeta chains were analyzed by immunosequencing. The original methods were these. TCRs in the repertoires were compared against a reference library of SARS-CoV-2-specific TCRs that had been generated with the MIRA antigen-specificity platform. Breadth meant the fraction of unique TCRs that were SARS-CoV-2-associated, whereas depth meant the fraction of total T cells that were SARS-CoV-2-associated. Each spike-specific TCR was assigned to its reactive spike region and to a CD4 or CD8 class using the MIRA data. Log10-transformed breadth and depth values were compared by one-way ANOVA with Sidak's multiple comparisons tests. What TCRdb holds here is the immuneACCESS table cut down to in-frame rearrangements. Part of the clones is not present; checked against another copy, under half of the missing clones reflect an unresolved V gene, and the others are unexplained. Clone size and V and J calls were adopted from that table, with D and trimming inferred from the DNA. The sample includes over 150,000 clones, with around 90% observed a single time. Jointly, the top ten make up around 4.4% of the sample.

Sequenced material: peripheral blood, taken on day 0 of MenACWY control vaccination. The chain was built from TRBV2 and TRBJ2-7; the D gene identity is not certain. The TCR sequence derives from an adult in good health. The CDR3 region has the sequence CASSKSGLYEQYF. The base sequence is TGTGCCAGCAGTAAATCAGGCCTCTACGAGCAGTACTTC.